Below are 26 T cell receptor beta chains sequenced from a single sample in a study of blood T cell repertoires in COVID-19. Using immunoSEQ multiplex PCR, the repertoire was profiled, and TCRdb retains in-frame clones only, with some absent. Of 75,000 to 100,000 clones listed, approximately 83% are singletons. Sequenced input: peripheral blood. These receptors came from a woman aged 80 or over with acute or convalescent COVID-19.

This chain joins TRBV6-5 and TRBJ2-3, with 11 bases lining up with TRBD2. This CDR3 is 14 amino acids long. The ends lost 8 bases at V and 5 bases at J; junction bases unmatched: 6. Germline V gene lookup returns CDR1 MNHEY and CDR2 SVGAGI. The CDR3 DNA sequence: TGTGCCAGCGACACTAGCGGGAGTCAAGATACGCAGTATTTT. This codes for CASDTSGSQDTQYF.

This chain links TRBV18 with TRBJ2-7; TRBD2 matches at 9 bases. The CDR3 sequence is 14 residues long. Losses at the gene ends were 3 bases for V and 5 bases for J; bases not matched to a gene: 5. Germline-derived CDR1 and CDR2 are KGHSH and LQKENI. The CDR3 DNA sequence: TGTGCCAGCTCACCGGGACTAGCATACGACGAGCAGTACTTC. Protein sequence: CASSPGLAYDEQYF.

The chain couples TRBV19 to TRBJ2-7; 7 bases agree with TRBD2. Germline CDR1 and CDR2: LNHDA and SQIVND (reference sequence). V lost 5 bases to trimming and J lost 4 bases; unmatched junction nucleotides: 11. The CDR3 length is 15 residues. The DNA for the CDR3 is TGTGCCAGTAGTCCCCGGTCAGCGGGAATTTACGAGCAGTACTTC. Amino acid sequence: CASSPRSAGIYEQYF.

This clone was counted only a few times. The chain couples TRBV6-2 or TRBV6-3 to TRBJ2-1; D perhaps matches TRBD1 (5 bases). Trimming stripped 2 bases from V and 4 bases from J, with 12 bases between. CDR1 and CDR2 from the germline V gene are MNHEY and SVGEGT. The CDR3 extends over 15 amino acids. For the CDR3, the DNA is TGTGCCAGCAGTTACAGCAGGGTAAATTACAATGAGCAGTTCTTC. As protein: CASSYSRVNYNEQFF.

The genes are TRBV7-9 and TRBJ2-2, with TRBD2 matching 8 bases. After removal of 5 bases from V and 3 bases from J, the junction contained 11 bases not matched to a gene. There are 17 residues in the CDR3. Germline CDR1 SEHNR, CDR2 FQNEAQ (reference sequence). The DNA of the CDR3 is TGTGCCAGCAGCCCGCCGGGGGGGCGGTATGACACCGGGGAGCTGTTTTTT. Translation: CASSPPGGRYDTGELFF.

The CDR3 region is CASRPGQGTGELFF. Here the CDR3 DNA reads TGTGCCAGCAGACCGGGACAGGGTACCGGGGAGCTGTTTTTT. The chain carries TRBV6-5 and TRBJ2-2, with 9 nucleotides matching TRBD1. This CDR3 has 14 residues. The germline V gene has CDR1 MNHEY and CDR2 SVGAGI. J gave up 5 bases and V 6 bases, and 4 bases lay outside the gene matches.

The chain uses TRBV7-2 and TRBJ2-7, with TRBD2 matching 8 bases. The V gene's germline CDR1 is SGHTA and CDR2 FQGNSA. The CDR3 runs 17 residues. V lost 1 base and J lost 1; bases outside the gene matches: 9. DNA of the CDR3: TGTGCCAGCAGCTTAGACCTAGCGGGCGATTATTCCTACGAGCAGTACTTC. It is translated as CASSLDLAGDYSYEQYF.

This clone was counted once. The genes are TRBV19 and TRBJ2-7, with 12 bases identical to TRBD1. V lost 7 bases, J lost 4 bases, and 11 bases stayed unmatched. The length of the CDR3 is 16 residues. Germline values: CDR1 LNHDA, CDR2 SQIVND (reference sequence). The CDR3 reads CASTPQGQGAQYEQYF. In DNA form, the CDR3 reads TGTGCCAGTACCCCACAGGGACAGGGGGCGCAATACGAGCAGTACTTC.

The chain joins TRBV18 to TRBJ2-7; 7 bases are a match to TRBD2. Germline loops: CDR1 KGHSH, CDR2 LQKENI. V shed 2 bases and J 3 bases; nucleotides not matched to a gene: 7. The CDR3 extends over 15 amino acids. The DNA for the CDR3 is TGTGCCAGCTCACCAACGGCTAGCGGAGACTACGAGCAGTACTTC. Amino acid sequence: CASSPTASGDYEQYF.

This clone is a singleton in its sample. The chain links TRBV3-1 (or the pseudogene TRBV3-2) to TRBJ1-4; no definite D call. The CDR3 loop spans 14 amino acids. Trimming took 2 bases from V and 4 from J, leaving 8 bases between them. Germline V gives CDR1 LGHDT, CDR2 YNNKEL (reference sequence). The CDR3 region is CASSQRGYNEKLFF. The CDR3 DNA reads TGTGCCAGCAGCCAAAGAGGATATAATGAAAAACTGTTTTTT.

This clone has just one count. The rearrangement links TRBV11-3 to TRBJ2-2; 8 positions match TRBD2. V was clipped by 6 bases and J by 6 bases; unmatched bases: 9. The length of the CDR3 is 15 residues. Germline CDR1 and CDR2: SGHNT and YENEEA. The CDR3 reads CASRQSASGSGELFF. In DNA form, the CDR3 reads TGTGCCAGCAGGCAATCGGCTAGCGGGTCCGGGGAGCTGTTTTTT.

This CDR3 is CASSPELARAEQFF. CDR3 bases: TGTGCCAGCAGCCCAGAACTAGCTCGGGCTGAGCAGTTCTTC. V and J are TRBV5-4 and TRBJ2-1; tentatively, D is TRBD2 (6 bases). The germline gives CDR1 SGHNT, CDR2 YYREEE (reference sequence). Trimming took off 4 bases at V and 9 bases at J, with 17 bases between the two ends. CDR3 length: 14 residues.

CDR3 residues: CASSPGLAGNNEQFF. CDR3 DNA sequence: TGTGCCAGCTCACCCGGGCTAGCGGGTAACAATGAGCAGTTCTTC. The J gene is TRBJ2-1, the V gene TRBV18; 8 bases line up with TRBD2. Looked up from germline, CDR1 is KGHSH and CDR2 is LQKENI. The CDR3 runs to 15 residues. With V trimmed by 3 bases and J by 5 bases, 6 bases remained unmatched.

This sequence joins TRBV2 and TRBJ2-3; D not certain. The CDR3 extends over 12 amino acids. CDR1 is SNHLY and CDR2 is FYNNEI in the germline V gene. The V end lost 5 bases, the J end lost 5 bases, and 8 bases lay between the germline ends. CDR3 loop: CASSYSGDTQYF. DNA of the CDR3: TGTGCCAGCAGTTATTCAGGAGATACGCAGTATTTT.

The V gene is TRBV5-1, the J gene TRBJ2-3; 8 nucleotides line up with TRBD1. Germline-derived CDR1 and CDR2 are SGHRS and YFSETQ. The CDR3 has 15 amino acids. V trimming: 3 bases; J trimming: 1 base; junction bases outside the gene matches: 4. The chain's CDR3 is CASSSEDRGTDTQYF. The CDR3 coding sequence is TGCGCCAGCAGCTCCGAGGACAGGGGCACAGATACGCAGTATTTT.

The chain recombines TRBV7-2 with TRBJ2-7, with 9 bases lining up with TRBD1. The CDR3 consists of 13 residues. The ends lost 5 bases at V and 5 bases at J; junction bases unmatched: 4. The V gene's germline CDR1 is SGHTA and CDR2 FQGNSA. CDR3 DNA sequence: TGTGCCAGCAGCCCACAGGGGGCCAACGAGCAGTACTTC. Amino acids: CASSPQGANEQYF.

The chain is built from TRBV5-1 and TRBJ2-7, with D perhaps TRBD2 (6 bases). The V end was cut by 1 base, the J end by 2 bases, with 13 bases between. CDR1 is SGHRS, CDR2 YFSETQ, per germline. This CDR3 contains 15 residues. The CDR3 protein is CASSLMGGVPYEQYF. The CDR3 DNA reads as TGCGCCAGCAGCTTGATGGGCGGGGTCCCCTACGAGCAGTACTTC.

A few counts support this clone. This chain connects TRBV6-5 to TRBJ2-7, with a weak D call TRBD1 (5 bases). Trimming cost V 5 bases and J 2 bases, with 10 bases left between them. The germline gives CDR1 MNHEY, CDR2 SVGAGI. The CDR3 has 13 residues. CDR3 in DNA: TGTGCCAGCAGTAAACCAGGGACCTACGAGCAGTACTTC. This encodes CASSKPGTYEQYF.

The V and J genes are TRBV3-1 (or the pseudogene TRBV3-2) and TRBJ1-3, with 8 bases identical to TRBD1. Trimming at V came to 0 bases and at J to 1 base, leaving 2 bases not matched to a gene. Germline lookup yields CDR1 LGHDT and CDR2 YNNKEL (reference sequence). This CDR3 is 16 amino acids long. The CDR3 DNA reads TGTGCCAGCAGCCAAGACAGGGGGCCTTCTGGAAACACCATATATTTT. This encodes CASSQDRGPSGNTIYF.

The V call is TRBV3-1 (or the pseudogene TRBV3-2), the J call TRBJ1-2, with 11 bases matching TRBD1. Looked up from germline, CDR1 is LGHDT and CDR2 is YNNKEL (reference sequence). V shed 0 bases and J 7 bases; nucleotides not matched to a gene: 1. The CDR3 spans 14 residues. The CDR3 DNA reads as TGTGCCAGCAGCCAAGAGGACAGGGGGCTTGGCTACACCTTC. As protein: CASSQEDRGLGYTF.

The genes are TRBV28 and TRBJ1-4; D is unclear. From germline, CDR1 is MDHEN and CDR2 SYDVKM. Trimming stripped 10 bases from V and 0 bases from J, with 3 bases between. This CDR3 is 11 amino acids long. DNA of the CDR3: TGTGCCACTGCAACTAATGAAAAACTGTTTTTT. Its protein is CATATNEKLFF.

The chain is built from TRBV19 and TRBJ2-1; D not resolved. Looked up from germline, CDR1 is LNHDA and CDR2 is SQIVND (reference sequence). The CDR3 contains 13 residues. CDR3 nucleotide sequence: TGTGCGACGTCCGACGGAGCCTACAATGAGCAGTTCTTC. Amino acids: CATSDGAYNEQFF.

The CDR3 bases are TGTGCCAGCAGCCTTCTTAGTGCTAGCGTGTACGAGCAGTACTTC. Translation: CASSLLSASVYEQYF. The V gene is TRBV11-3, the J gene TRBJ2-7; D is perhaps TRBD2 (6 bases). The length of the CDR3 is 15 residues. V lost 5 bases and J 4 bases, leaving 18 bases between the germline ends. Per the germline V gene, CDR1 is SGHNT and CDR2 is YENEEA.

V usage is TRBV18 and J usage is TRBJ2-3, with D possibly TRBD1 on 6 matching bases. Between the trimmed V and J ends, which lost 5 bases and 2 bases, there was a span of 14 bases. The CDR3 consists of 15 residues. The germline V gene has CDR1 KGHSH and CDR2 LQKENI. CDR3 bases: TGTGCCAGCTCATTGACAGGTGGGGACACAGATACGCAGTATTTT. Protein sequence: CASSLTGGDTDTQYF.

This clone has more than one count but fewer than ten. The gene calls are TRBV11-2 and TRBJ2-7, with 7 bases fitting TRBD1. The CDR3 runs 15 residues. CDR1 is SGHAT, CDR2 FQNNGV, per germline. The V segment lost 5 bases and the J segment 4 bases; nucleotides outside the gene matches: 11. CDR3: CASSRLTGTVYEQYF. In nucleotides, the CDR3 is TGTGCCAGCAGCCGGCTTACCGGGACAGTGTACGAGCAGTACTTC.

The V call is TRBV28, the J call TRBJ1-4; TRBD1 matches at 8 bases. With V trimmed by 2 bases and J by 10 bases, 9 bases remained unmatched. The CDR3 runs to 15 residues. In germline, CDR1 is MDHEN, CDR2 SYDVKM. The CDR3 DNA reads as TGTGCCAGCAGTTTAAGACCGGACAGGGTCGGAAAACTGTTTTTT. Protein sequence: CASSLRPDRVGKLFF.